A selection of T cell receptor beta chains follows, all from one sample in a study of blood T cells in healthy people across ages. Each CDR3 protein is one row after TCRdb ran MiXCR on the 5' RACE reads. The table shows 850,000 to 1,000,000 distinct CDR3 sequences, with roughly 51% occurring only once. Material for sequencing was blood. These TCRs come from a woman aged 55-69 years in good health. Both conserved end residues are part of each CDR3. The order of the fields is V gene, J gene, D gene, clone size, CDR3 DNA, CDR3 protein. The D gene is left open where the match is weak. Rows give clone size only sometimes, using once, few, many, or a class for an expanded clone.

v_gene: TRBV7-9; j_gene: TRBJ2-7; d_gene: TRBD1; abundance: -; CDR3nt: TGTGCCAGCAGCTTAGTACAGGGGGCTTCTGAGGGACAGTACTTC; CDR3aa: CASSLVQGASEGQYF
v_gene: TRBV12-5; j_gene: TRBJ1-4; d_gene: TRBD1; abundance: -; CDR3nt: TGTGCTAGTGCCTACGAGGACAGGGGGCTACTGTTTTTT; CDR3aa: CASAYEDRGLLFF
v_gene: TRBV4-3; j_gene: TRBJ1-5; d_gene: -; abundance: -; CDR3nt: TGCGCCAGCAGCCAAGAAGTTGGGGCCAATCAGCCCCAGCATTTT; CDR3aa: CASSQEVGANQPQHF
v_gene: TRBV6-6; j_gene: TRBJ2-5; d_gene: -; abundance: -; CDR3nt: TGTGCTAGCAGTGACGGACTCAAACAAGAGACCCAGTACTTC; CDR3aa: CASSDGLKQETQYF
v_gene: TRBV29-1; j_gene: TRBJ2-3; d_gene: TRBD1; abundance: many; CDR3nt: TGCAGCGCAGGACAGGGAAGGGATACGCAGTATTTT; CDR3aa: CSAGQGRDTQYF
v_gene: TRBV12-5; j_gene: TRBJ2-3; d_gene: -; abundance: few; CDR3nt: TGTGCTAGCAATCGCGGTCCACGCACAGATACGCAGTATTTT; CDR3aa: CASNRGPRTDTQYF
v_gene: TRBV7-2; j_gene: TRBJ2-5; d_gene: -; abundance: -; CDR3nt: TGTGCCAGCAGCTTAGGGACCGGGGGAAGCGGGCAGTACTTC; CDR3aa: CASSLGTGGSGQYF
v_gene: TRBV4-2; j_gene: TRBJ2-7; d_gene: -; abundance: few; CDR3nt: TGTGCCAGCAGCCAAGATTCTTGGGGGTACGGCGAGCAGTACTTC; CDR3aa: CASSQDSWGYGEQYF
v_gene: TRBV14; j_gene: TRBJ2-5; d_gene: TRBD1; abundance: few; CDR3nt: TGTGCCAGCAGCCATCTCGTGGACAGGGAGACCCAGTACTTC; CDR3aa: CASSHLVDRETQYF
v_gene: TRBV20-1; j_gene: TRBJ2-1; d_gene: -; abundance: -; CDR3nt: TGCAGTGCTAGAGGTTCGGGATCCTACAATGAGCAGTTCTTC; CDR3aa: CSARGSGSYNEQFF
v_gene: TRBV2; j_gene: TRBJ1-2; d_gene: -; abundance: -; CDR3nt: TGTGCCAGCAGAAGTGCTGGGTATGGCTACACCTTC; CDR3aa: CASRSAGYGYTF
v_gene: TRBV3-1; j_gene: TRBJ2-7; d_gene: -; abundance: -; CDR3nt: TGTGCCAGCGGCCAAGAGAACTTCTACGAGCAGTACTTC; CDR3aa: CASGQENFYEQYF
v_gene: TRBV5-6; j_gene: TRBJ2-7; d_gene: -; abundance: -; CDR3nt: TGTGCCAGCAGCGTTCAAAGCTCCTACGAGCAGTACTTC; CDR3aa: CASSVQSSYEQYF
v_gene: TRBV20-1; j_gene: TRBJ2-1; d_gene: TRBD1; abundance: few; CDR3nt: TGCAGTGCTAGTCGGGGACAGGGGTGGAATGAGCAGTTCTTC; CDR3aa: CSASRGQGWNEQFF
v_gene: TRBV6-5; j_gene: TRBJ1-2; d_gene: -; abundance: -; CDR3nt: TGTGCCAGCAGAACTGGTCAGGGTAGGGACTATGGCTACACCTTC; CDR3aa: CASRTGQGRDYGYTF
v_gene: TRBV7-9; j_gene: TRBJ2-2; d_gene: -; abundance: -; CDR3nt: TGTGCCAGCAGCCCTAGGTGGGGGGCTGACACCGGGGAGCTGTTTTTT; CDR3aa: CASSPRWGADTGELFF
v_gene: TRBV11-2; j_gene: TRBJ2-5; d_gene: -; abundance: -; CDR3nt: TGTGCCAGCAGCCCCCGTTCCGGGACTCTACAAGAGACCCAGTACTTC; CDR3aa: CASSPRSGTLQETQYF
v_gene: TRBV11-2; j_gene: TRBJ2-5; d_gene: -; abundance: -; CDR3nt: TGTGCCAGCAGCTTAGTGAGGCAGACCCAGTACTTC; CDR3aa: CASSLVRQTQYF
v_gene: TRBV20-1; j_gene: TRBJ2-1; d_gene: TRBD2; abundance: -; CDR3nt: TGCAGTGTAGCGGGAGTTAACTACAATGAGCAGTTCTTC; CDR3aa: CSVAGVNYNEQFF
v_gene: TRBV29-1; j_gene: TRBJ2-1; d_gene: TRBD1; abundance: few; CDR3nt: TGCAGCGTTGTAACAGGGGGCTCCTACAATGAGCAGTTCTTC; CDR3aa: CSVVTGGSYNEQFF
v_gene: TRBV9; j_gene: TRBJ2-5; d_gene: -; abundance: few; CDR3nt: TGTGCCAGCAGCCAGGGGAACAGGTGGAGAGAGACCCAGTACTTC; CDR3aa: CASSQGNRWRETQYF
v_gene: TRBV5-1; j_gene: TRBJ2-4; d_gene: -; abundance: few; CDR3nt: TGCGCCAGCAGCTTGGAAGCGGTCTCCTACAATGAGCAGTACTTC; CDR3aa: CASSLEAVSYNEQYF
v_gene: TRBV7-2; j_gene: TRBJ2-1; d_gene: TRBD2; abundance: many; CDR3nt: TGTGCCAGCAGAGCGGGACCAAACAATGAGCAGTTCTTC; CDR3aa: CASRAGPNNEQFF
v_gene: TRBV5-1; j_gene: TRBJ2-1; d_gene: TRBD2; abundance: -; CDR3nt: TGCGCCAGCAGCTTTCCTAGCGGGAGTGGTGAGCAGTTCTTC; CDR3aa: CASSFPSGSGEQFF
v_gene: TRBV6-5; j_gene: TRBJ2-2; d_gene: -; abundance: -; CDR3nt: TGTGCCAGCAGTTACTCGATGAGTAGGGACACCGGGGAGCTGTTTTTT; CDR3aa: CASSYSMSRDTGELFF
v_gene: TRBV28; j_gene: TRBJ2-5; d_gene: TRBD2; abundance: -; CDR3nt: TGTGCCAGCAGGCTTCCGGCTAGCGGGGGACTTCAGTACTTC; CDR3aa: CASRLPASGGLQYF
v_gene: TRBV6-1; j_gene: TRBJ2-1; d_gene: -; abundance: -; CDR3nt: TGTGCCAGCAGTGTCCACGCTTTCGGTGGGCAGTTCTTC; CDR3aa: CASSVHAFGGQFF
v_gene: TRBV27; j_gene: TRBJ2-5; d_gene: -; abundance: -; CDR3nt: TGTGCCAGCAGTTTATGGGGCAGCGTAGAGACCCAGTACTTC; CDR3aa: CASSLWGSVETQYF
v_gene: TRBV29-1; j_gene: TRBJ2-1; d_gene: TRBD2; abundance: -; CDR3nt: TGCAGCGTTCTCGGGAGGGCCGCTGAGCAGTTCTTC; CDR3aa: CSVLGRAAEQFF
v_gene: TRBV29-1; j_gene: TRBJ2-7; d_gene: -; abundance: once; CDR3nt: TGCAGCGTTGCCCGGGGCAGGGCCTACGAGCAGTACTTC; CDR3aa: CSVARGRAYEQYF
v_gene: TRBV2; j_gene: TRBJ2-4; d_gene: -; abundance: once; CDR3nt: TGTGCCAGCACAGGGCGGGTGAAAAACATTCAGTACTTC; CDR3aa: CASTGRVKNIQYF
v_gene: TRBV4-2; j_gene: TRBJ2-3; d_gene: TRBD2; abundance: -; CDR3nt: TGTGCCAGCAGCCAAGATGGGATACTAGCGGGAGGGACAGATACGCAGTATTTT; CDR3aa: CASSQDGILAGGTDTQYF
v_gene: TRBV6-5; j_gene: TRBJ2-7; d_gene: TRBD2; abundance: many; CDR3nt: TGTGCCAGCAGTTTGACCGGGACTAGTAGCTACGAGCAGTACTTC; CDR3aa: CASSLTGTSSYEQYF
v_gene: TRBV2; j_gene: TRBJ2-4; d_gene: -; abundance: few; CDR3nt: TGTGCCAGCAGGAGGGGGGCTTCTGGCTGGATTCAGTACTTC; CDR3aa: CASRRGASGWIQYF
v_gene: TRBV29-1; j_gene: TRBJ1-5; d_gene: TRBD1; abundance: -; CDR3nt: TGCAGCGTTGGGACAGGGGATGACCAGCCCCAGCATTTT; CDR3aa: CSVGTGDDQPQHF
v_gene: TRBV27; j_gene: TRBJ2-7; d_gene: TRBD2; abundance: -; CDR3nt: TGTGCCAGCAGGGGCGGGAGCCTATCGTTGGAGCAGTACTTC; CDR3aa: CASRGGSLSLEQYF
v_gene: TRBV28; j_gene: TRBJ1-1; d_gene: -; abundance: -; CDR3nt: TGTGCCAGCAGTTTATCGGGGGCCGCTCTCGAAGCTTTCTTT; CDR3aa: CASSLSGAALEAFF
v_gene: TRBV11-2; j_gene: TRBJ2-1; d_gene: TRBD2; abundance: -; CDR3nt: TGTGCCAGCAGGCCTTCTAACCCTAGCGGGAGCTACAATGAGCAGTTCTTC; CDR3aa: CASRPSNPSGSYNEQFF
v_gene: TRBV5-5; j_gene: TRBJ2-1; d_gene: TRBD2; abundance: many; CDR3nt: TGCGCCAGCAGCCCGGGACTAGCGGACTACAATGAGCAGTTCTTC; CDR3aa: CASSPGLADYNEQFF
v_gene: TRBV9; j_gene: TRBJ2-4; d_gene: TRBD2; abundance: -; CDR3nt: TGTGCCAGCAGCGTCGGTTCCAGGACTAGCGGGAGCGGGGGAAACATTCAGTACTTC; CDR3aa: CASSVGSRTSGSGGNIQYF
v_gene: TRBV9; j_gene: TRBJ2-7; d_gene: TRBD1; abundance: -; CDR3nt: TGTGCCAGCAGCGAAGGGGGCGCCCCCTCCGACGAGCAGTACTTC; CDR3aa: CASSEGGAPSDEQYF
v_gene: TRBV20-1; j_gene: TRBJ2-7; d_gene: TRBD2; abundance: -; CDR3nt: TGCAGTGCTAGAGACCAGTCAGCGGGAAACTACGAGCAGTACTTC; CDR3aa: CSARDQSAGNYEQYF
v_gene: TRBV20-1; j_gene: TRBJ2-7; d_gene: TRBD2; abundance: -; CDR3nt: TGCAGTGCTTATCTAGCGGGAATCTCCTACGAGCAGTACTTC; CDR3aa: CSAYLAGISYEQYF
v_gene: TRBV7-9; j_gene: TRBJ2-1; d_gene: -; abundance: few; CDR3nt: TGTGCCAGCAGCCCTATTTCCAATGAGCAGTTCTTC; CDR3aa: CASSPISNEQFF
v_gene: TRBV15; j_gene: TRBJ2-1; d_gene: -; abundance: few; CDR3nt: TGTGCCACCAGCATAGGCGGTAAGGGAGGTCCTTACAATGAGCAGTTCTTC; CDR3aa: CATSIGGKGGPYNEQFF
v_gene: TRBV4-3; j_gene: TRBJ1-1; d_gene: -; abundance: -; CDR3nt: TGCGCCAGCAGCCAGAGCACGGGGAGCACTGAAGCTTTCTTT; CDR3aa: CASSQSTGSTEAFF
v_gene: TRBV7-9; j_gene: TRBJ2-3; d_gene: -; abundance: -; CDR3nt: TGTGCCAGCAGCTTAGTGAGGGGCACGGTCGGAGATACGCAGTATTTT; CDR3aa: CASSLVRGTVGDTQYF
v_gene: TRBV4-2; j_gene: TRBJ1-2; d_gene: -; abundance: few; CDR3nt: TGTGCCAGCAGCCAGACGGACCGGGATGGCTATGGCTACACCTTC; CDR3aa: CASSQTDRDGYGYTF
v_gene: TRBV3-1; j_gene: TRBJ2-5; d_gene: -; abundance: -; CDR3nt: TGTGCCAGCAGCCGAAGTGGGGGAACAGGAGAGACCCAGTACTTC; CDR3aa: CASSRSGGTGETQYF
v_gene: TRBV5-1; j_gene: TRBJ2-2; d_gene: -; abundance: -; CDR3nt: TGCGCCAGCAGCTTATACTCACAGGGAGGATCCGGGGAGCTGTTTTTT; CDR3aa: CASSLYSQGGSGELFF
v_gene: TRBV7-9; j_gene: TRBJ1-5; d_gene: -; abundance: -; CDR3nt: TGTGCCAGCAGCTTAAACTCTGGCAATCAGCCCCAGCATTTT; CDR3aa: CASSLNSGNQPQHF